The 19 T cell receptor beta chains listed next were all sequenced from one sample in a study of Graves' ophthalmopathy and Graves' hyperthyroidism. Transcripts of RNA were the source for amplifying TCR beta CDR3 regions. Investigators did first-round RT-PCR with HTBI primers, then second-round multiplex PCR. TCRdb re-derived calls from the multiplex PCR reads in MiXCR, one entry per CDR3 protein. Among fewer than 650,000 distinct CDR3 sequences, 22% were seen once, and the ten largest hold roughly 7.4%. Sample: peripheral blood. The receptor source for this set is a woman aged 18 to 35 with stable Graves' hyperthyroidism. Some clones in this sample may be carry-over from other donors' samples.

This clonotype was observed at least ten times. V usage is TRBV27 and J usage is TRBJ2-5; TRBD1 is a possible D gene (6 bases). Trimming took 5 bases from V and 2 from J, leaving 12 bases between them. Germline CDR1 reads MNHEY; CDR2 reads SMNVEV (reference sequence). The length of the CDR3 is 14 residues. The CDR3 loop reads CASSPYGTQETQYF. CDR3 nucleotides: TGTGCCAGCAGTCCGTATGGGACACAAGAGACCCAGTACTTC.

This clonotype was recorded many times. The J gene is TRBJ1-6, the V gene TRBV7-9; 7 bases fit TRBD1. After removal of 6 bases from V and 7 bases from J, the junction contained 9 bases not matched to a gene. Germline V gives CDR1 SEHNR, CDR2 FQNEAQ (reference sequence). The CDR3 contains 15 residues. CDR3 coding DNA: TGTGCCAGCAGTCCCCCGACAGGGTTCAATTCACCCCTCCACTTT. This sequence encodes CASSPPTGFNSPLHF.

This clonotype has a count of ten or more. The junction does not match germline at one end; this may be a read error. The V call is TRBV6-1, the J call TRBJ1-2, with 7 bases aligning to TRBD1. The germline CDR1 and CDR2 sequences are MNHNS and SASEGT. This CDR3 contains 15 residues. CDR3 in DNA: TGTGTCAGCAGTCGACCCCAGGGGGTAATCTATGGCTACACCTTC. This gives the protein CVSSRPQGVIYGYTF.

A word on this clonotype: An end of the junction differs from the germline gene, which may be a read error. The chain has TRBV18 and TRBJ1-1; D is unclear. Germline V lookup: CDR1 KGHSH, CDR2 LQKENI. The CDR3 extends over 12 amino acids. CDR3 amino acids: CASSPRGTEACF. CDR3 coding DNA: TGTGCCAGCTCACCACGGGGTACTGAAGCTTGCTTT.

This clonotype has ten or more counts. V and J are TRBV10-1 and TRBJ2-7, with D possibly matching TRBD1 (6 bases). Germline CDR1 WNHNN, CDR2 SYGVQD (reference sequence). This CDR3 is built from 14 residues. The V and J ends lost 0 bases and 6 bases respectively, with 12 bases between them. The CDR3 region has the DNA TGCGCCAGCAGTGAGTCCCGGGACATGGTCGAGCAGTACTTC. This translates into CASSESRDMVEQYF.

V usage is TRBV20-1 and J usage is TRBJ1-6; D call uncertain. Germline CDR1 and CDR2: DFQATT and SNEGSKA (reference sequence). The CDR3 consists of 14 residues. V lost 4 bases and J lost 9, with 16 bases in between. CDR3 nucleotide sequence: TGCAGTGCTACTCTTCAAAGAGATTCTTCACCCCTCCACTTT. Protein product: CSATLQRDSSPLHF.

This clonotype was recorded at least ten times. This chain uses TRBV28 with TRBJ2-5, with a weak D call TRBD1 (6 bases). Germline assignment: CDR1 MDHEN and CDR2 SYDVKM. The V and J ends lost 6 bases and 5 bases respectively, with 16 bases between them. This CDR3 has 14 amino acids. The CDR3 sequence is CASRGDTGYETQYF. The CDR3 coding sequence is TGTGCCAGCAGGGGAGATACAGGGTACGAGACCCAGTACTTC.

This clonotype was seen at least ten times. CDR3 residues: CASSEGPRGGNQPQHF. The CDR3 DNA is TGTGCCAGCAGTGAAGGCCCCAGGGGGGGCAATCAGCCCCAGCATTTT. V and J are TRBV6-1 and TRBJ1-5; TRBD1 agrees at 7 bases. This CDR3 has 16 residues. Germline CDR1 and CDR2: MNHNS and SASEGT. With V trimmed by 1 base and J by 2 bases, 5 bases remained unmatched.

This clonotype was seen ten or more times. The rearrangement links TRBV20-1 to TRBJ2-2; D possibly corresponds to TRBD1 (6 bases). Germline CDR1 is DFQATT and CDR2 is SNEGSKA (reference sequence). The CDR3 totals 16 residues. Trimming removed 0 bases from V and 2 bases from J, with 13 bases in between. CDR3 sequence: CSARDGTKLNTGELFF. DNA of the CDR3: TGCAGTGCTAGAGACGGGACAAAACTTAACACCGGGGAGCTGTTTTTT.

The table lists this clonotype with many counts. The CDR3 loop reads CASRPLKLKETQYF. The DNA of the CDR3 is TGTGCCAGCAGGCCTCTCAAGCTTAAAGAGACCCAGTACTTC. The V and J genes are TRBV2 and TRBJ2-5; unclear D gene. V was shortened by 6 bases and J by 3 bases, with 14 bases between the two germline ends. CDR1 SNHLY and CDR2 FYNNEI come from the germline V gene. The CDR3 consists of 14 residues. The full variable domain, rest sourced from reference TRBV2 and TRBJ2-5, is EPEVTQTPSHQVTQMGQEVILRCVPISNHLYFYWYRQILGQKVEFLVSFYNNEISEKSEIFDDQFSVERPDGSNFTLKIRSTKLEDSAMYFCASRPLKLKETQYFGPGTRLLVL.

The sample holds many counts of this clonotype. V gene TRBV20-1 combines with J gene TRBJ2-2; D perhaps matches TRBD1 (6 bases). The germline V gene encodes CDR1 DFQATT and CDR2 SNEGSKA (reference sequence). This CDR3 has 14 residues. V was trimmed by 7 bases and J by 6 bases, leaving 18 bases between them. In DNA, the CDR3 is TGCAGTGTCAGGGGCAGCCGGGGCGCCGGGGAGCTGTTTTTT. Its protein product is CSVRGSRGAGELFF.

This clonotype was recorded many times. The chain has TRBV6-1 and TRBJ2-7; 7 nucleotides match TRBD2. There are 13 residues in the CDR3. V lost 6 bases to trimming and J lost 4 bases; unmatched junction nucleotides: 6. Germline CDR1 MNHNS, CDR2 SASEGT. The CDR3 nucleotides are TGTGCCAGCAGCGCGGGGGAGGTTTACGAGCAGTACTTC. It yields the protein CASSAGEVYEQYF.

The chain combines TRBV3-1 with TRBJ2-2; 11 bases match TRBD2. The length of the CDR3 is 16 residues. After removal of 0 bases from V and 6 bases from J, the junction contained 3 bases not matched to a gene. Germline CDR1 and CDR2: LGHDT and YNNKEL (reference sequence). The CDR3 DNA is TGTGCCAGCAGCCAAGATCAACTAGCGGGGGCCGGGGAGCTGTTTTTT. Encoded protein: CASSQDQLAGAGELFF.

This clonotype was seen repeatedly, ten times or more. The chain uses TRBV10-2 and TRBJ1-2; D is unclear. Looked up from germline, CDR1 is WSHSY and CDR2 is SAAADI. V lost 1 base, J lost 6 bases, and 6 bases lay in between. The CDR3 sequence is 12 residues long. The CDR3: CASSEFYDGYTF. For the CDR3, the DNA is TGCGCCAGCAGTGAGTTTTACGATGGCTACACCTTC.

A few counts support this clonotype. The CDR3 is CASSLHRGARFSGELFF. CDR3 nucleotide sequence: TGTGCCAGCAGTTTACATCGGGGGGCGCGTTTCTCCGGGGAGCTGTTTTTT. The rearrangement joins TRBV27 to TRBJ2-2, with a weak D call TRBD2 (7 bases). The CDR3 is 17 residues long. V dropped 2 bases and J dropped 6 bases, with 19 bases sitting between them. CDR1 and CDR2 from the germline V gene are MNHEY and SMNVEV (reference sequence).

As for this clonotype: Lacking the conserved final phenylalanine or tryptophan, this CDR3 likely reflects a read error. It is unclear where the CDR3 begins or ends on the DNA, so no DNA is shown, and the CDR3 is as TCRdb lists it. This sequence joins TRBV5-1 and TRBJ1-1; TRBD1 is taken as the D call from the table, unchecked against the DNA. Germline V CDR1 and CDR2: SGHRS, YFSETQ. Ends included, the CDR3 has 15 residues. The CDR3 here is CASSIGTGGYTEACL.

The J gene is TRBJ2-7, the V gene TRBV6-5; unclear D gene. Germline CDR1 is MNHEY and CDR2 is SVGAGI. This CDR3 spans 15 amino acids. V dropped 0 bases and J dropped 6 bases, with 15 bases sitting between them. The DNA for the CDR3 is TGTGCCAGCAGTTACTCGGTATCTGGGTTGGGCGAGCAGTACTTC. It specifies CASSYSVSGLGEQYF.

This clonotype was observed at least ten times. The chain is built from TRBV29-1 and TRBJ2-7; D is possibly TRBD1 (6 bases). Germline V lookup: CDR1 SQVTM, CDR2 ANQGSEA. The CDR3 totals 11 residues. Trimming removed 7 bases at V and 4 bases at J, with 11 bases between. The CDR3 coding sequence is TGCAGCGGACAGGTGGAATACGAGCAGTACTTC. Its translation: CSGQVEYEQYF.

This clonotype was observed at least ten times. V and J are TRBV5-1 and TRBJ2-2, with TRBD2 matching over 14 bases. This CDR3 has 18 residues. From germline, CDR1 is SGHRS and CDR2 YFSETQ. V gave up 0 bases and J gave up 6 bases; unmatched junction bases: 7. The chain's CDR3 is CASSLAGTSGRIAGELFF. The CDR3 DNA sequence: TGCGCCAGCAGCTTGGCGGGGACTAGCGGGAGAATCGCCGGGGAGCTGTTTTTT.